The 15 T cell receptor beta chains presented below share a single source sample, sequenced in a study of blood T cell repertoires in COVID-19. Assay: immunoSEQ multiplex PCR; the TCRdb copy retains only in-frame clones and omits some. The sample shows around 100,000 clones, 81% of them seen only once. The material sequenced was peripheral blood. These receptors were obtained from an elderly man with COVID-19, enrolled during active disease.

This rearrangement joins TRBV19 to TRBJ1-1; 10 bases line up with TRBD1. This CDR3 has 16 residues. V was pared by 8 bases and J by 1 base, with 10 bases of the junction left unmatched. Germline CDR1 is LNHDA and CDR2 is SQIVND (reference sequence). CDR3 loop: CASSDRGLRWNTEAFF. In DNA, the CDR3 is TGTGCCAGTTCCGACAGGGGGCTTCGGTGGAACACTGAAGCTTTCTTT.

V is TRBV4-2 and J is TRBJ2-3, with 8 bases matching TRBD2. Germline CDR1 is LGHNA and CDR2 is YNFKEQ. Trimming cost V 1 base and J 2 bases; bases outside gene matches: 5. The CDR3 has 16 residues. The CDR3 DNA follows: TGTGCCAGCAGCCAAGGGTACGGGGGGGCCACAGATACGCAGTATTTT. Translated: CASSQGYGGATDTQYF.

J is TRBJ2-7 and V is TRBV29-1, with 7 positions matching TRBD1. Germline CDR1 SQVTM, CDR2 ANQGSEA. V was clipped by 6 bases and J by 5 bases; unmatched bases: 7. This CDR3 comprises 12 residues. Written as DNA, the CDR3 is TGCAGCGTGGGTCCCACAGGGGACGAGCAGTACTTC. It encodes CSVGPTGDEQYF.

This clone was seen only once. The CDR3 here is CASSHTTSGGGTYNEQFF. CDR3 coding DNA: TGCGCCAGCAGCCATACCACTAGCGGGGGAGGGACCTACAATGAGCAGTTCTTC. The gene calls are TRBV5-1 and TRBJ2-1; TRBD2 agrees at 11 bases. Trimming at V came to 4 bases and at J to 2 bases, leaving 11 bases not matched to a gene. Germline V lookup: CDR1 SGHRS, CDR2 YFSETQ. The length of the CDR3 is 18 residues.

This chain joins TRBV6-6 and TRBJ1-4; the D gene is possibly TRBD1 (6 bases). The CDR3 runs to 14 residues. V was trimmed by 5 bases and J by 3 bases, leaving 10 bases between them. Germline V gene data show CDR1 as MNHNY and CDR2 as SVGAGI (reference sequence). The CDR3, as DNA: TGTGCCAGCAGTCCGGGACACTCTAATGAAAAACTGTTTTTT. This encodes CASSPGHSNEKLFF.

The chain uses TRBV3-1 (or the pseudogene TRBV3-2) and TRBJ1-3; no definite D call. This CDR3 is built from 14 residues. Trimming took off 4 bases at V and 0 bases at J, with 7 bases between the two ends. Germline V gene lookup returns CDR1 LGHDT and CDR2 YNNKEL (reference sequence). The DNA for the CDR3 is TGTGCCAGCAGCCTACAACCCTCTGGAAACACCATATATTTT. Its translation is CASSLQPSGNTIYF.

The V gene is TRBV4-3, the J gene TRBJ1-6, with D possibly matching TRBD1 (5 bases). The CDR3 totals 16 residues. The germline V and J ends were trimmed by 0 bases and 9 bases, with 15 bases remaining between them. Germline values: CDR1 LGHNA, CDR2 YSLEER. In DNA form, the CDR3 reads TGCGCCAGCAGCCAAGAAGCCCAGGCGGGGGTTTCACCCCTCCACTTT. It translates to CASSQEAQAGVSPLHF.

The J gene is TRBJ2-3, the V gene TRBV20-1; 10 nucleotides align to TRBD2. This CDR3 contains 17 residues. The V and J ends lost 3 bases and 2 bases, in that order; junction bases with no gene match: 11. Germline V CDR1 and CDR2: DFQATT, SNEGSKA (reference sequence). CDR3 nucleotide sequence: TGCAGTGCTAGTGAAGCGGGGGGGCCCGTGGACACAGATACGCAGTATTTT. Its translation: CSASEAGGPVDTDTQYF.

The genes are TRBV3-1 (or the pseudogene TRBV3-2) and TRBJ2-7; 8 positions agree with TRBD2. J was trimmed by 3 bases and V by 2 bases; bases with no gene match: 9. The CDR3 contains 16 residues. CDR1 is LGHDT, CDR2 YNNKEL, per germline (reference sequence). The CDR3 coding sequence is TGTGCCAGCAGCCAACAGCGGGGGCCAGGGTTCTACGAGCAGTACTTC. Residues: CASSQQRGPGFYEQYF.

This clone has a handful of counts. J is TRBJ2-7 and V is TRBV5-1; TRBD1 matches at 8 bases. Unmatched junction bases numbered 4, after V lost 3 bases and J lost 2 bases. Germline CDR1 SGHRS, CDR2 YFSETQ. This CDR3 contains 14 residues. The CDR3 DNA reads as TGCGCCAGCAGCTGGACAGGGCCTCCCTACGAGCAGTACTTC. This encodes CASSWTGPPYEQYF.

The chain recombines TRBV7-3 with TRBJ2-3, with D possibly TRBD1 on 6 matching bases. The ends were cut back, 2 bases at V and 1 base at J, with 13 bases in the middle. Germline V gene lookup returns CDR1 SGHTA and CDR2 FQGTGA. The CDR3 is 16 residues long. The CDR3 bases are TGTGCCAGCAGCTTACCCACAGGGTATCGCACAGATACGCAGTATTTT. This codes for CASSLPTGYRTDTQYF.

V usage is TRBV18 and J usage is TRBJ1-1; TRBD1 matches 7 bases. V was clipped by 3 bases and J by 3 bases; unmatched bases: 7. Germline V gene lookup returns CDR1 KGHSH and CDR2 LQKENI. The CDR3 is 15 amino acids. For the CDR3, the DNA is TGTGCCAGCTCACCTAAGACAGGGCTTGACACTGAAGCTTTCTTT. Translation: CASSPKTGLDTEAFF.

The V gene is TRBV7-2, the J gene TRBJ1-4; 9 positions match TRBD1. The CDR3 extends over 17 amino acids. V lost 5 bases, J lost 10 bases, and 17 bases stayed unmatched. Per the germline V gene, CDR1 is SGHTA and CDR2 is FQGNSA. The CDR3 loop is CASSNRAAGQGGGKLFF. The CDR3 DNA reads TGTGCCAGCAGCAACCGAGCGGCGGGACAGGGAGGTGGAAAACTGTTTTTT.

The CDR3 DNA reads TGTGCCAGCAGCTCGAGCGGGGGGGCCGATGGTGAGCAGTTCTTC. Amino acids: CASSSSGGADGEQFF. V is TRBV7-2 and J is TRBJ2-1, with TRBD2 matching over 10 bases. This CDR3 region has 15 residues. The J segment lost 9 bases and the V segment lost 4 bases, leaving 9 bases of the junction unmatched. Germline CDR1 and CDR2: SGHTA and FQGNSA.

Here the CDR3 DNA reads TGTGCCAGCAGAACCCGACTAGCGGGGGAGGGAGAGACCCAGTACTTC. It yields the protein CASRTRLAGEGETQYF. V gene TRBV13 combines with J gene TRBJ2-5, with TRBD2 matching over 12 bases. The germline V gene encodes CDR1 PRHDT and CDR2 FYEKMQ (reference sequence). The J segment lost 4 bases and the V segment lost 6 bases, leaving 9 bases of the junction unmatched. The CDR3 is made up of 16 amino acids.